This TCR beta chain derives from a study of cytomegalovirus exposure and HLA in healthy donors. Overall study results and limits: Within an earlier analysis, most TCR beta V segments proved productive either about 90% or about 30% of the time.

Germline V lookup: CDR1 MNHNY, CDR2 SVGAGI (reference sequence). V lost 7 bases to trimming and J lost 0 bases, with 10 bases between them. This CDR3 spans 15 amino acids. Researchers ran the PCR with 60 Vbeta and 13 Jbeta primers. Profiling relied on immunoSEQ multiplex PCR, and the TCRdb table lists in-frame clones only, not all of them. The sample lists tens of thousands of clones, 65% to 75% occurring once. This clone was seen a handful of times. Its target is unknown. The sequence was obtained from a man aged 35 to 55 in good health and CMV-seropositive. Material: PBMCs. The V and J genes are TRBV6-6 and TRBJ2-6; the D gene is possibly TRBD1 (5 bases). For the CDR3, the DNA is TGTGCCAGCACCAATGGGGCCTCTGGGGCCAACGTCCTGACTTTC. Translating gives CASTNGASGANVLTF.